This T cell receptor beta chain emerged from a study of PD-1 blockade in classical Hodgkin lymphoma. Measured with immunoSEQ multiplex PCR; TCRdb has only the in-frame clones, and not every one. The sample consists of roughly 90,000 clones, around 81% of them appearing once. The trim removed 4 bases at V and 0 bases at J, leaving 8 bases unmatched. CDR3 size: 18 residues. Germline CDR1 and CDR2: SGHAT and FQNNGV. Brentuximab vedotin exposure varied among the patients, all of whom had relapsed after autologous stem cell transplantation. This TCR was sampled from a human donor with classical Hodgkin lymphoma. The specimen was peripheral blood mononuclear cells (PBMCs), collected before the second cycle of nivolumab. This chain links TRBV11-2 with TRBJ2-1; 11 nucleotides line up with TRBD2. Here the CDR3 reads CASSSLAGGRSSYNEQFF. The DNA of the CDR3 is TGTGCCAGCAGCTCTCTAGCGGGAGGACGTAGCTCCTACAATGAGCAGTTCTTC.